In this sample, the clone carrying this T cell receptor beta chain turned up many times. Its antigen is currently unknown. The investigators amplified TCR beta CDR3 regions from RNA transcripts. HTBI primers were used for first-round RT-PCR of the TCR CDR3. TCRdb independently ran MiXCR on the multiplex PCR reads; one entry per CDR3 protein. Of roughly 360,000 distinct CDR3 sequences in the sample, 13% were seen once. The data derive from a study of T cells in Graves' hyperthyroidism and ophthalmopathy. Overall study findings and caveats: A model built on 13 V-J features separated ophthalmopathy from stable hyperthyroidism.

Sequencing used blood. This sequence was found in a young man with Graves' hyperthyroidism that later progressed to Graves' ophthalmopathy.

In DNA, the CDR3 is TGTGCCAGCAGTCCTCAAACCTACAATGAGCAGTTCTTC. Amino acid sequence: CASSPQTYNEQFF. The genes are TRBV28 and TRBJ2-1; D is uncertain. Trimming cost V 5 bases and J 2 bases, with 7 bases left between them. CDR1 and CDR2 (germline): MDHEN, SYDVKM. This CDR3 comprises 13 residues.